One and the same sample provided the 11 T cell receptor beta chains below, sequenced in a study of blood T cell repertoires in COVID-19. The protocol was immunoSEQ multiplex PCR, while the TCRdb copy is restricted to in-frame clones and leaves out a portion. The repertoire holds a few hundred thousand clones, with roughly 90% as singletons. Specimen: PBMCs or T cells enriched from blood (not recorded which). The origin of the receptors is a woman aged 25-40 years who had recovered from COVID-19.

The V gene is TRBV14, the J gene TRBJ2-1; 7 bases match TRBD1. The J segment lost 4 bases and the V segment lost 4 bases, leaving 4 bases of the junction unmatched. Germline CDR1 is SGHDN and CDR2 is FVKESK. CDR3 length equals 14 residues. CDR3 sequence: CASSRRDRYNEQFF. The CDR3, as DNA: TGTGCCAGCAGCCGCCGGGACAGATACAATGAGCAGTTCTTC.

V gene TRBV28 combines with J gene TRBJ1-5; no clear D gene. CDR3 size: 14 residues. The germline V and J ends were trimmed by 4 bases and 1 base, with 8 bases remaining between them. Germline CDR1 MDHEN, CDR2 SYDVKM. The CDR3 region has the DNA TGTGCCAGCAGTTCGTTAGAGAGCAATCAGCCCCAGCATTTT. Encoded protein: CASSSLESNQPQHF.

As DNA, the CDR3 is TGTGCCAGCACCCAATCACAGGGGAACACCGGGGAGCTGTTTTTT. This gives the protein CASTQSQGNTGELFF. The chain has TRBV2 and TRBJ2-2, with D perhaps matching TRBD1 (6 bases). The V end lost 7 bases, the J end lost 1 base, and 13 bases lay between the germline ends. The CDR3 is 15 residues long. The germline gives CDR1 SNHLY, CDR2 FYNNEI.

V usage is TRBV19 and J usage is TRBJ2-7; 10 bases are a match to TRBD2. V shed 3 bases and J 3 bases; nucleotides not matched to a gene: 11. The germline gives CDR1 LNHDA, CDR2 SQIVND (reference sequence). The CDR3 length is 17 residues. The CDR3: CASSMGRTSGVDYEQYF. For the CDR3, the DNA is TGTGCCAGTAGTATGGGGAGAACTAGCGGGGTTGACTACGAGCAGTACTTC.

J is TRBJ1-2 and V is TRBV7-2, with D perhaps TRBD1 (6 bases). Looked up from germline, CDR1 is SGHTA and CDR2 is FQGNSA. The CDR3 totals 14 residues. Trimming took off 2 bases at V and 2 bases at J, with 9 bases between the two ends. CDR3 in amino acids: CASSLQGTNYGYTF. As DNA, the CDR3 is TGTGCCAGCAGCTTACAGGGGACCAACTATGGCTACACCTTC.

This chain joins TRBV5-4 and TRBJ2-7; TRBD2 matches at 7 bases. The length of the CDR3 is 15 residues. V shed 4 bases, J shed 6 bases, and the junction held 13 bases outside the gene matches. CDR1 is SGHNT and CDR2 is YYREEE in the germline V gene (reference sequence). The CDR3 reads CASSTRDSGGVEQYF. DNA for the CDR3: TGTGCCAGCAGCACGCGGGACTCTGGGGGGGTCGAGCAGTACTTC.

The J gene is TRBJ1-1, the V gene TRBV5-4; D may be TRBD1 (6 bases). V was trimmed by 0 bases and J by 4 bases, leaving 22 bases between them. There are 18 residues in the CDR3. Germline V gene sequence: CDR1 SGHNT, CDR2 YYREEE (reference sequence). CDR3 loop: CASSLVGLSGVVVTEAFF. CDR3 bases: TGTGCCAGCAGCTTGGTCGGCTTATCAGGGGTCGTGGTCACTGAAGCTTTCTTT.

The chain links TRBV28 to TRBJ2-1; D not resolved. The CDR3 length is 14 residues. From germline, CDR1 is MDHEN and CDR2 SYDVKM. Trimming pared 5 bases from V and 4 bases from J, leaving 12 bases between. The CDR3 spells CASSPLAVYNEQFF. CDR3 nucleotide sequence: TGTGCCAGCAGTCCCTTAGCTGTTTACAATGAGCAGTTCTTC.

The V call is TRBV3-1 (or the pseudogene TRBV3-2), the J call TRBJ2-3, with TRBD2 as a possible D gene (7 bases). The CDR3 runs 13 residues. CDR1 and CDR2 (germline): LGHDT, YNNKEL (reference sequence). V was pared by 5 bases and J by 5 bases, with 11 bases between. CDR3 sequence (DNA): TGTGCCAGCAGCAAGAGGGGGGGAGATACGCAGTATTTT. Its translation is CASSKRGGDTQYF.

The V gene is TRBV19, the J gene TRBJ1-5; a possible D gene is TRBD1 (6 bases). Germline CDR1 reads LNHDA; CDR2 reads SQIVND (reference sequence). The CDR3 length is 14 residues. V was pared by 5 bases and J by 9 bases, with 17 bases between. The CDR3 loop is CASSPSTGAPPQHF. In nucleotides, the CDR3 is TGTGCCAGTAGTCCATCGACAGGTGCTCCGCCCCAGCATTTT.

DNA for the CDR3: TGTGCCAGCACCCTGACAGGGCGTACCGGGGAGCTGTTTTTT. This sequence encodes CASTLTGRTGELFF. The V call is TRBV5-6, the J call TRBJ2-2; TRBD1 matches 7 bases. Germline V lookup: CDR1 SGHDT, CDR2 YYEEEE. V dropped 6 bases and J dropped 5; count of bases not matched to a gene: 7. The CDR3 consists of 14 residues.